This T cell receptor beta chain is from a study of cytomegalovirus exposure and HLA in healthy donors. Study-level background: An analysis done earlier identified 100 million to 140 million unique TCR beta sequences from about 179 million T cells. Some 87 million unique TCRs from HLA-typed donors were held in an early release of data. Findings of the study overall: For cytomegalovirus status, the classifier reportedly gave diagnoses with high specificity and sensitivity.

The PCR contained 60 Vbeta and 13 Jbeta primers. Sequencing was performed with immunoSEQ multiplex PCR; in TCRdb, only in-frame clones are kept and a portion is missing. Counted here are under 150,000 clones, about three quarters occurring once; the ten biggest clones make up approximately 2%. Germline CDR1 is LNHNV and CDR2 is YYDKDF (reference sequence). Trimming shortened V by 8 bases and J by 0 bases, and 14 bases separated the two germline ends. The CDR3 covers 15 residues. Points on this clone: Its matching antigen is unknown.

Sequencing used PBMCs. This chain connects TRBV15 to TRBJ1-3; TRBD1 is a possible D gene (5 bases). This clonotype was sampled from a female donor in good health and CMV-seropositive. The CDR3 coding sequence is TGTGCCACCGCCCGCTCGGACACCTCTGGAAACACCATATATTTT. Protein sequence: CATARSDTSGNTIYF.